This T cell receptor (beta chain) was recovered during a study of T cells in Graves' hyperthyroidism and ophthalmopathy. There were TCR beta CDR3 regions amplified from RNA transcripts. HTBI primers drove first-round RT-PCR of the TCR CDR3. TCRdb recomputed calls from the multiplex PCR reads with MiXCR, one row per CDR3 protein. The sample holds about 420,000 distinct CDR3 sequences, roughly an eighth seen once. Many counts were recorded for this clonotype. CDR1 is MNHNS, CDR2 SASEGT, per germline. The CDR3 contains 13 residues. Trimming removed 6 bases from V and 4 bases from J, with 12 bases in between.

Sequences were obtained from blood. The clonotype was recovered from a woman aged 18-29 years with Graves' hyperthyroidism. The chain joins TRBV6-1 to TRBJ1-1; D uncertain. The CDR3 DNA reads TGTGCCAGCAGATTTCAAGCGGGCACTGAAGCTTTCTTT. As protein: CASRFQAGTEAFF.